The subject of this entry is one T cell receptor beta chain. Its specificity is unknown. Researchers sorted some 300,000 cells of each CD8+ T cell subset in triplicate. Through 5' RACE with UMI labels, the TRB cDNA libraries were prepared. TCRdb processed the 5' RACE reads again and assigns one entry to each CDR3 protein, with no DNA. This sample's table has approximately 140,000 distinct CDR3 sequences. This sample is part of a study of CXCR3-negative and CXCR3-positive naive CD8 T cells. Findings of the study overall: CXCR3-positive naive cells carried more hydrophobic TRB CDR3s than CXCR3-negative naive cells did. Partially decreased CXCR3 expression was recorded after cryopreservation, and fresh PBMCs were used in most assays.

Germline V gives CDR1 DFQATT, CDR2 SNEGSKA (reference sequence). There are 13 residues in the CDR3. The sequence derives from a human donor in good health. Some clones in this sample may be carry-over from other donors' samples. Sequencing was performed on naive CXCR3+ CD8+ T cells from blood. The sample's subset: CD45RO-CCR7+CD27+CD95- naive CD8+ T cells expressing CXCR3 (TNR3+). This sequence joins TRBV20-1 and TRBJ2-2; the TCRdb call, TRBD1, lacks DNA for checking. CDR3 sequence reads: CSALRGDTGELFF.